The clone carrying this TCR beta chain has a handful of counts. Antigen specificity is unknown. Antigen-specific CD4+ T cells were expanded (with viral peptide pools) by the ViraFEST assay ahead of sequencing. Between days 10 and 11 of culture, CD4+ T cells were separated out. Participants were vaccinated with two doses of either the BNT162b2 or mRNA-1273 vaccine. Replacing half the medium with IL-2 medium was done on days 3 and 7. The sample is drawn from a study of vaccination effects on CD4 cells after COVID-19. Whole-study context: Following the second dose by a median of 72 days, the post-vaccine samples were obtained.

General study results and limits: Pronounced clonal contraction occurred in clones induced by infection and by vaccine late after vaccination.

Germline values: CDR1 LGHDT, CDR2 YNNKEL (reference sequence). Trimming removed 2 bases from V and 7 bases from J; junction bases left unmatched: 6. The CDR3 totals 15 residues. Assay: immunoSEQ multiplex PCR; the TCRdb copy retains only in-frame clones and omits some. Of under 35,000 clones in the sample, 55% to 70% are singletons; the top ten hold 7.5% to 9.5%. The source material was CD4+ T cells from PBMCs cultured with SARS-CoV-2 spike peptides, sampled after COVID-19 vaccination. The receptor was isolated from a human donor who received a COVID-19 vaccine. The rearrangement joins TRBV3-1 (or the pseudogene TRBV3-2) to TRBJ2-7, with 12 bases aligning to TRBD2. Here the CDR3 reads CASSQSRLAGVEQYF. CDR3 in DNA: TGTGCCAGCAGCCAAAGCAGACTAGCGGGAGTAGAGCAGTACTTC.